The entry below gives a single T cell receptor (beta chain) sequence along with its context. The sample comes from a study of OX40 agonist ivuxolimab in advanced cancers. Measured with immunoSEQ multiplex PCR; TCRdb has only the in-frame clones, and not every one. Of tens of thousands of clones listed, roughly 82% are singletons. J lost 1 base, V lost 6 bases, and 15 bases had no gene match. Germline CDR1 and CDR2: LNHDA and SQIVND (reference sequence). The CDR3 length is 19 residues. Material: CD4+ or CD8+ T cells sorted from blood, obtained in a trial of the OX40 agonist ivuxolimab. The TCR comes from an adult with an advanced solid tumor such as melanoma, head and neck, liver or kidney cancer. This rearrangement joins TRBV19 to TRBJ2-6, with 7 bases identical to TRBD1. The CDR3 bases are TGTGCCAGTAGGAAAATGGCAGGGGGAGCTCCATCTGGGGCCAACGTCCTGACTTTC. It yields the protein CASRKMAGGAPSGANVLTF. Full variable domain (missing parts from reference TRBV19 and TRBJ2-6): DGGITQSPKYLFRKEGQNVTLSCEQNLNHDAMYWYRQDPGQGLRLIYYSQIVNDFQKGDIAEGYSVSREKKESFPLTVTSAQKNPTAFYLCASRKMAGGAPSGANVLTFGAGSRLTVL.